The 19 T cell receptor beta chains reported below all come from one sample, sequenced in a study of T cell changes during pregnancy in multiple sclerosis. TCRdb keeps only in-frame clones here, not all; method: immunoSEQ multiplex PCR. The sample lists 89,000 or so clones, about 90% occurring once. The sequences come from PBMCs, collected in the first trimester of pregnancy. These TCRs come from a female donor in good health, serving as a control in a pregnancy study. Some clones in this sample may be carry-over from other donors' samples.

This clone was seen a few times. The V gene is TRBV15, the J gene TRBJ2-1, with D uncertain. The V end lost 1 base, the J end lost 0 bases, and 10 bases lay between the germline ends. Germline V lookup: CDR1 LNHNV, CDR2 YYDKDF (reference sequence). The CDR3 covers 16 residues. The CDR3, as DNA: TGTGCCACCAGCAGAGGGCGGCTAAGCTCCTACAATGAGCAGTTCTTC. Protein: CATSRGRLSSYNEQFF.

Here the CDR3 DNA reads TGTGCCAGCAGCCCGGGGACTGTTCCCTCTGGCGAGCAGTACTTC. The encoded protein is CASSPGTVPSGEQYF. The chain employs TRBV13 and TRBJ2-7; perhaps TRBD2 as D (6 bases). V was shortened by 5 bases and J by 6 bases, with 20 bases between the two germline ends. Germline-derived CDR1 and CDR2 are PRHDT and FYEKMQ (reference sequence). CDR3 length: 15 residues.

The chain carries TRBV25-1 and TRBJ2-1, with D perhaps TRBD1 (5 bases). The V gene's germline CDR1 is MGHDK and CDR2 SYGVNS. The CDR3 is 14 amino acids. The ends were cut back, 1 base at V and 6 bases at J, with 10 bases in the middle. The CDR3 loop reads CASSELRQGNEQFF. CDR3 sequence (DNA): TGTGCCAGCAGTGAATTAAGGCAGGGCAATGAGCAGTTCTTC.

V and J are TRBV28 and TRBJ1-1; D not certain. Germline V gives CDR1 MDHEN, CDR2 SYDVKM. Trimming left V 5 bases short and J 7 bases short, with 8 bases between. This CDR3 has 11 amino acids. The CDR3 here is CASSTRLEAFF. In DNA, the CDR3 is TGTGCCAGCAGTACACGACTTGAAGCTTTCTTT.

The J gene is TRBJ2-3, the V gene TRBV5-1; TRBD2 matches 8 bases. Germline trimming cut 5 bases from V and 5 bases from J; bases unmatched to any gene: 10. The CDR3 runs to 15 residues. Germline CDR1 SGHRS, CDR2 YFSETQ. The CDR3 is CASSFPGLDLDTQYF. DNA of the CDR3: TGCGCCAGCAGTTTCCCGGGACTAGATTTAGATACGCAGTATTTT. Full variable domain (rest looked up from reference TRBV5-1 and TRBJ2-3): KAGVTQTPRYLIKTRGQQVTLSCSPISGHRSVSWYQQTPGQGLQFLFEYFSETQRNKGNFPGRFSGRQFSNSRSEMNVSTLELGDSALYLCASSFPGLDLDTQYFGPGTRLTVL.

The chain joins TRBV30 to TRBJ2-4; 9 bases are a match to TRBD2. Trimming at V came to 5 bases and at J to 2 bases, leaving 16 bases not matched to a gene. This CDR3 is 18 amino acids long. Per germline, CDR1 GTSNPN and CDR2 SVGIG (reference sequence). Here the CDR3 reads CAWGPRAGGTLSKNIQYF. The CDR3 region has the DNA TGTGCCTGGGGCCCTCGGGCGGGAGGGACCTTATCCAAAAACATTCAGTACTTC.

The chain uses TRBV29-1 and TRBJ1-2; D possibly corresponds to TRBD1 (6 bases). CDR3 length: 18 residues. V was shortened by 0 bases and J by 3 bases, with 23 bases between the two germline ends. Germline CDR1 SQVTM, CDR2 ANQGSEA. CDR3 DNA: TGCAGCGTTGAAGACCGTGCGCGATGGACAGTAATCGACTATGGCTACACCTTC. Translating it yields CSVEDRARWTVIDYGYTF.

The genes are TRBV5-6 and TRBJ2-3; D might be TRBD2 (6 bases). Germline V CDR1 and CDR2: SGHDT, YYEEEE. The CDR3 loop spans 14 amino acids. The V gene lost 1 base and the J gene lost 1 base, with 7 bases spanning the gap. CDR3 sequence (DNA): TGTGCCAGCAGCTTGTGGGGGGGCACAGATACGCAGTATTTT. Protein: CASSLWGGTDTQYF. The entire variable domain, with the rest obtained from reference TRBV5-6 and TRBJ2-3, is as follows: DAGVTQSPTHLIKTRGQQVTLRCSPKSGHDTVSWYQQALGQGPQFIFQYYEEEERQRGNFPDRFSGHQFPNYSSELNVNALLLGDSALYLCASSLWGGTDTQYFGPGTRLTVL.

The chain recombines TRBV7-8 with TRBJ2-7; TRBD2 is a possible D gene (6 bases). Trimming removed 5 bases at V and 4 bases at J, with 15 bases between. The germline V gene has CDR1 SGHVS and CDR2 FQNEAQ. The CDR3 is 14 residues long. The chain's CDR3 is CASSTELAGYEQYF. CDR3 DNA: TGTGCCAGCAGCACCGAACTAGCAGGGTACGAGCAGTACTTC.

This chain joins TRBV2 and TRBJ2-2; D may be TRBD1 (5 bases). The length of the CDR3 is 12 residues. Trimming shortened V by 3 bases and J by 10 bases, and 9 bases separated the two germline ends. The germline CDR1 and CDR2 sequences are SNHLY and FYNNEI. CDR3 protein: CASSEGRAELFF. In nucleotides, the CDR3 is TGTGCCAGCAGTGAGGGGCGCGCGGAGCTGTTTTTT.

The genes are TRBV14 and TRBJ2-1; TRBD2 aligns across 8 bases. From germline, CDR1 is SGHDN and CDR2 FVKESK. CDR3 length equals 16 residues. The ends lost 4 bases at V and 5 bases at J; junction bases unmatched: 10. The CDR3 reads CASSPFRTGRDNEQFF. The CDR3 coding sequence is TGTGCCAGCAGCCCATTCAGGACCGGGAGGGACAATGAGCAGTTCTTC. Full variable domain (rest looked up from reference TRBV14 and TRBJ2-1): EAGVTQFPSHSVIEKGQTVTLRCDPISGHDNLYWYRRVMGKEIKFLLHFVKESKQDESGMPNNRFLAERTGGTYSTLKVQPAELEDSGVYFCASSPFRTGRDNEQFFGPGTRLTVL.

J is TRBJ2-7 and V is TRBV6-5; the D is unclear. CDR3 length equals 12 residues. Germline assignment: CDR1 MNHEY and CDR2 SVGAGI. V lost 5 bases and J lost 0, with 5 bases in between. The CDR3, as DNA: TGTGCCAGCAGTAGGAGCTCCTACGAGCAGTACTTC. Encoded protein: CASSRSSYEQYF.

The chain links TRBV10-1 to TRBJ2-1; tentative D call: TRBD1 (6 bases). The V end was cut by 0 bases, the J end by 6 bases, with 6 bases between. The length of the CDR3 is 13 residues. Per germline, CDR1 WNHNN and CDR2 SYGVQD (reference sequence). The CDR3 loop is CASSESGANEQFF. Written as DNA, the CDR3 is TGCGCCAGCAGTGAGTCGGGGGCCAATGAGCAGTTCTTC.

The chain carries TRBV27 and TRBJ2-1; D gene unclear. The germline CDR1 and CDR2 sequences are MNHEY and SMNVEV (reference sequence). V gave up 3 bases and J gave up 7 bases, with 7 bases separating them. The length of the CDR3 is 12 residues. The CDR3 sequence: CASSFSGNEQFF. CDR3 bases: TGTGCCAGCAGTTTTTCAGGAAATGAGCAGTTCTTC.

The chain couples TRBV11-3 to TRBJ2-5; no firm D call. The CDR3 is 13 amino acids. The germline gives CDR1 SGHNT, CDR2 YENEEA. Trimming pared 1 base from V and 3 bases from J, leaving 6 bases between. CDR3 sequence: CASSLGPEETQYF. The CDR3, as DNA: TGTGCCAGCAGCTTAGGGCCAGAAGAGACCCAGTACTTC.

With regard to this clone: A read error may account for a junction end that differs from germline. This chain uses TRBV27 with TRBJ1-2; D might be TRBD1 (5 bases). Germline CDR1 MNHEY, CDR2 SMNVEV (reference sequence). The CDR3 is 15 amino acids. CDR3 protein: CASRLYQGTNYGYTF. CDR3 nucleotide sequence: TGTGCCAGCAGATTATATCAGGGCACCAACTATGGCTACACCTTC.

The chain is built from TRBV7-9 and TRBJ2-7, with 8 nucleotides matching TRBD1. The ends lost 3 bases at V and 4 bases at J; junction bases unmatched: 5. Looked up from germline, CDR1 is SEHNR and CDR2 is FQNEAQ (reference sequence). The CDR3 consists of 14 residues. The CDR3 sequence: CASSFDGTGYEQYF. Here the CDR3 DNA reads TGTGCCAGCAGCTTCGACGGGACAGGTTACGAGCAGTACTTC.

V gene TRBV5-6 combines with J gene TRBJ1-2; D unclear. CDR3 size: 12 residues. The ends were cut back, 4 bases at V and 8 bases at J, with 12 bases in the middle. Germline V lookup: CDR1 SGHDT, CDR2 YYEEEE. Here the CDR3 reads CASSPQGSGYTF. The CDR3 region has the DNA TGTGCCAGCAGCCCCCAAGGGAGCGGCTACACCTTC.

The chain has TRBV11-1 and TRBJ2-7; 13 nucleotides line up with TRBD2. CDR1 and CDR2 (germline): SGHAT, FQDESV (reference sequence). This CDR3 comprises 16 residues. V shed 5 bases, J shed 5 bases, and the junction held 9 bases outside the gene matches. CDR3 sequence reads: CASSRTSGRESHEQYF. For the CDR3, the DNA is TGTGCCAGCAGCCGGACTAGCGGGAGAGAGTCCCACGAGCAGTACTTC.